Listed below are T cell receptor beta chains from one sample, sequenced in a study of blood T cell repertoires in COVID-19. Some clones are missing from TCRdb's copy, which holds only in-frame ones; the method was immunoSEQ multiplex PCR. The sample carries 45,000 to 60,000 clones, about four fifths recorded once. The sample consisted of peripheral blood. All receptors come from a woman between 55 and 75 years old with acute or convalescent COVID-19. The CDR3 runs from the conserved cysteine through the conserved F or W. The D gene is left open where the match is weak. Clone size is not always given. Where it is, it says once, few, many or a class for expanded clones.

cdr3_nt: TGCACCAGCAGCCAAGATCCCCCAGGACTAGCGGGGGGGCGCACAGATACGCAGTATTTT
cdr3_aa: CTSSQDPPGLAGGRTDTQYF
d_call: .
j_call: TRBJ2-3
clone_size: .
v_call: TRBV1

cdr3_nt: TGTGCCAGCAGCCAAGAGACTTCATCCGGGGAGCTGTTTTTT
cdr3_aa: CASSQETSSGELFF
d_call: .
j_call: TRBJ2-2
clone_size: .
v_call: TRBV14

cdr3_nt: TGTGCCAGCAAAGTGGGGGGGTCCAGGTTATTGGCCGGGGAGCTGTTTTTT
cdr3_aa: CASKVGGSRLLAGELFF
d_call: TRBD2
j_call: TRBJ2-2
clone_size: .
v_call: TRBV28

cdr3_nt: TGTGCCAGCAACCCAGGGGCCCTCCGAGATACGCAGTATTTT
cdr3_aa: CASNPGALRDTQYF
d_call: .
j_call: TRBJ2-3
clone_size: .
v_call: TRBV9

cdr3_nt: TGTGCCAGCAGTCACCGGGGTCAGCCCCAGCATTTT
cdr3_aa: CASSHRGQPQHF
d_call: .
j_call: TRBJ1-5
clone_size: few
v_call: TRBV6-5

cdr3_nt: TGTGCCACCAGTGATTCAGGGGAGCCGGGTTCACCCCTCCACTTT
cdr3_aa: CATSDSGEPGSPLHF
d_call: .
j_call: TRBJ1-6
clone_size: .
v_call: TRBV24-1

cdr3_nt: TGTGCCAGCAGCCCAGGGAACTATGGCTACACCTTC
cdr3_aa: CASSPGNYGYTF
d_call: .
j_call: TRBJ1-2
clone_size: .
v_call: TRBV12-3/TRBV12-4

cdr3_nt: TGTGCCAGCAGCGTGTGGGCTAGCGGGGGGGCCGGGGAGCTGTTTTTT
cdr3_aa: CASSVWASGGAGELFF
d_call: TRBD2
j_call: TRBJ2-2
clone_size: once
v_call: TRBV9

cdr3_nt: TGTGCCAGCAGCCGCCTGGGGGACAGGGGTCATGGCGAGCAGTACTTC
cdr3_aa: CASSRLGDRGHGEQYF
d_call: TRBD1
j_call: TRBJ2-7
clone_size: .
v_call: TRBV7-9

cdr3_nt: TGTGCCAGCAGCTTTCTACCAGGGAACACTGAAGCTTTCTTT
cdr3_aa: CASSFLPGNTEAFF
d_call: .
j_call: TRBJ1-1
clone_size: .
v_call: TRBV11-2

cdr3_nt: TGTGCCAGCAGCCGGGGACAGATGAATTCACCCCTCCACTTT
cdr3_aa: CASSRGQMNSPLHF
d_call: TRBD1
j_call: TRBJ1-6
clone_size: few
v_call: TRBV5-4

cdr3_nt: TGTGCCAGTAGTACGCAGGGGGTCTCTGAAGCTTTCTTT
cdr3_aa: CASSTQGVSEAFF
d_call: TRBD1
j_call: TRBJ1-1
clone_size: .
v_call: TRBV19

cdr3_nt: TGTGCCAGCAGCCTGGGGCGTCTGAACACTGAAGCTTTCTTT
cdr3_aa: CASSLGRLNTEAFF
d_call: .
j_call: TRBJ1-1
clone_size: .
v_call: TRBV3-1/TRBV3-2

cdr3_nt: TGCGCCAGCAGTGTGGACAGGGCTAACACAGATACGCAGTATTTT
cdr3_aa: CASSVDRANTDTQYF
d_call: TRBD1
j_call: TRBJ2-3
clone_size: .
v_call: TRBV5-1

cdr3_nt: TGTGCCAGCAAGACTAGCGGGGGGGATTACGAGCAGTACTTC
cdr3_aa: CASKTSGGDYEQYF
d_call: TRBD2
j_call: TRBJ2-7
clone_size: .
v_call: TRBV2

cdr3_nt: TGTGCCAGCCGACCTCTAGCGGGAGGGGGGAACCGCTACAATGAGCAGTTCTTC
cdr3_aa: CASRPLAGGGNRYNEQFF
d_call: TRBD2
j_call: TRBJ2-1
clone_size: .
v_call: TRBV11-2

cdr3_nt: TGTGCCAGCAGGGGGACTAGCGGGGGACAAGAGACCCAGTACTTC
cdr3_aa: CASRGTSGGQETQYF
d_call: TRBD2
j_call: TRBJ2-5
clone_size: few
v_call: TRBV6-6

cdr3_nt: TGTGCCAGCAGTTATTCAGGGTTCTACTCTGGAAACACCATATATTTT
cdr3_aa: CASSYSGFYSGNTIYF
d_call: .
j_call: TRBJ1-3
clone_size: .
v_call: TRBV6-5

cdr3_nt: TGTGCCAGCTGGAAACAACAGGGCTACGAGCAGTACTTC
cdr3_aa: CASWKQQGYEQYF
d_call: .
j_call: TRBJ2-7
clone_size: .
v_call: TRBV28

cdr3_nt: TGTGCCAGCTCACCACCGGGGGCGGAAAACTATGGCTACACCTTC
cdr3_aa: CASSPPGAENYGYTF
d_call: .
j_call: TRBJ1-2
clone_size: .
v_call: TRBV18

cdr3_nt: TGTGCCAGCTCACCCCCCGGGACAGGGACCTACGAGCAGTACTTC
cdr3_aa: CASSPPGTGTYEQYF
d_call: TRBD1
j_call: TRBJ2-7
clone_size: once
v_call: TRBV18

cdr3_nt: TGTGCCAGCAGTGAGACAGGGGACACAGATACGCAGTATTTT
cdr3_aa: CASSETGDTDTQYF
d_call: TRBD1
j_call: TRBJ2-3
clone_size: .
v_call: TRBV25-1

cdr3_nt: TGTGCCAGCAGCCAGACAGGGGGCCGGACTGAAGCTTTCTTT
cdr3_aa: CASSQTGGRTEAFF
d_call: TRBD1
j_call: TRBJ1-1
clone_size: .
v_call: TRBV7-9

cdr3_nt: TGCAGCGTTAAGCCTTCCCCGGTGAACACTGAAGCTTTCTTT
cdr3_aa: CSVKPSPVNTEAFF
d_call: .
j_call: TRBJ1-1
clone_size: .
v_call: TRBV29-1

cdr3_nt: TGTGCCACCAGCAATCCAGCCGGACAGAAAACAGATACGCAGTATTTT
cdr3_aa: CATSNPAGQKTDTQYF
d_call: .
j_call: TRBJ2-3
clone_size: once
v_call: TRBV24-1

cdr3_nt: TGTGCCAGCAGCTTGGTACAGGGGGTTGTGGGTTCACCCCTCCACTTT
cdr3_aa: CASSLVQGVVGSPLHF
d_call: TRBD1
j_call: TRBJ1-6
clone_size: .
v_call: TRBV5-6

cdr3_nt: TGCGCCAGCAGAATAGCGACAGGGAACACTGAAGCTTTCTTT
cdr3_aa: CASRIATGNTEAFF
d_call: .
j_call: TRBJ1-1
clone_size: .
v_call: TRBV5-1

cdr3_nt: TGTGCCAGCAGCTTAGGCGACAGGGGAACTGAAGCTTTCTTT
cdr3_aa: CASSLGDRGTEAFF
d_call: TRBD1
j_call: TRBJ1-1
clone_size: many
v_call: TRBV5-5

cdr3_nt: TGTGCCACCAGCAGAGGCCCCATTACTAGCGGGGGCGCCTACAATGAGCAGTTCTTC
cdr3_aa: CATSRGPITSGGAYNEQFF
d_call: TRBD2
j_call: TRBJ2-1
clone_size: .
v_call: TRBV15

cdr3_nt: TGTGCCAGCAGCCAAGAGTTGGGGGGAGCCTACACTGAAGCTTTCTTT
cdr3_aa: CASSQELGGAYTEAFF
d_call: .
j_call: TRBJ1-1
clone_size: .
v_call: TRBV3-1/TRBV3-2

cdr3_nt: TGTGCCAGCAGCTTAGTAGCGCTGGGCTCCTACGAGCAGTACTTC
cdr3_aa: CASSLVALGSYEQYF
d_call: .
j_call: TRBJ2-7
clone_size: .
v_call: TRBV7-8

cdr3_nt: TGTGCCTGGAGGGATAGGGGACATTCTTACGAGCAGTACTTC
cdr3_aa: CAWRDRGHSYEQYF
d_call: .
j_call: TRBJ2-7
clone_size: .
v_call: TRBV30

cdr3_nt: TGTGCCAGCAGTTTGGACAGGGGGACTGGTGGAGCTTTCTTT
cdr3_aa: CASSLDRGTGGAFF
d_call: TRBD1
j_call: TRBJ1-1
clone_size: .
v_call: TRBV7-8

cdr3_nt: TGTGCCAGCTCACTTGAACGAGACACTGAAGCTTTCTTT
cdr3_aa: CASSLERDTEAFF
d_call: .
j_call: TRBJ1-1
clone_size: .
v_call: TRBV18

cdr3_nt: TGTGCCAGCAGCTTCCAAACAGGGTGGGTAAACGAGCAGTACTTC
cdr3_aa: CASSFQTGWVNEQYF
d_call: .
j_call: TRBJ2-7
clone_size: .
v_call: TRBV5-5

cdr3_nt: TGCGCCAGCAGCGTGGATAGCGGGGCCTACGAGCAGTACTTC
cdr3_aa: CASSVDSGAYEQYF
d_call: TRBD2
j_call: TRBJ2-7
clone_size: .
v_call: TRBV5-1

cdr3_nt: TGCGCCAGCAGCTTGGATGTCAGAGAGACCCAGTACTTC
cdr3_aa: CASSLDVRETQYF
d_call: .
j_call: TRBJ2-5
clone_size: few
v_call: TRBV5-1

cdr3_nt: TGTGCCAGCAGCTTAGTTAGCGGGAGGCTCGGTGAGCAGTTCTTC
cdr3_aa: CASSLVSGRLGEQFF
d_call: TRBD2
j_call: TRBJ2-1
clone_size: .
v_call: TRBV7-9

cdr3_nt: TGTGCCAGCAGTTATGGGCTACAGGTCTACGAGCAGTACTTC
cdr3_aa: CASSYGLQVYEQYF
d_call: .
j_call: TRBJ2-7
clone_size: .
v_call: TRBV28

cdr3_nt: TGTGCCAGCAGTTTGGCGGGGCGGGACAGTGCAACTAATGAAAAACTGTTTTTT
cdr3_aa: CASSLAGRDSATNEKLFF
d_call: TRBD1
j_call: TRBJ1-4
clone_size: .
v_call: TRBV28

cdr3_nt: TGTGCCAGCGACGAACTAGCGGGGTATGTGGATACGCAGTATTTT
cdr3_aa: CASDELAGYVDTQYF
d_call: TRBD2
j_call: TRBJ2-3
clone_size: .
v_call: TRBV28

cdr3_nt: TGTGCCAGCAGCCAAACGAATGCGGGGGGGCCCGGGAACGGAAACACCATATATTTT
cdr3_aa: CASSQTNAGGPGNGNTIYF
d_call: .
j_call: TRBJ1-3
clone_size: few
v_call: TRBV14

cdr3_nt: TGTGCCAGCAGCTGGCAGGGGGATAGGAATTCACCCCTCCACTTT
cdr3_aa: CASSWQGDRNSPLHF
d_call: TRBD1
j_call: TRBJ1-6
clone_size: few
v_call: TRBV9

cdr3_nt: TGTGCCAGCAGCCCACGTTTGGGAGCGCCGAGCTCCTACGAGCAGTACTTC
cdr3_aa: CASSPRLGAPSSYEQYF
d_call: .
j_call: TRBJ2-7
clone_size: once
v_call: TRBV5-5

cdr3_nt: TGTGCCAGTAGTTTTGCTGCCCTTAGCGGAGGCCCGGCAGATACGCAGTATTTT
cdr3_aa: CASSFAALSGGPADTQYF
d_call: .
j_call: TRBJ2-3
clone_size: .
v_call: TRBV19

cdr3_nt: TGTGCCACCAGTGATCCTGGGACTAGCGGGACAGATACGCAGTATTTT
cdr3_aa: CATSDPGTSGTDTQYF
d_call: TRBD2
j_call: TRBJ2-3
clone_size: .
v_call: TRBV24-1

cdr3_nt: TGTGCCAGCTCACCAACGAGACAGGGCACAGATACGCAGTATTTT
cdr3_aa: CASSPTRQGTDTQYF
d_call: .
j_call: TRBJ2-3
clone_size: .
v_call: TRBV18

cdr3_nt: TGTGCCAGCAGCTTAGAAGTTGACAGGGCAATGCAGTACTTC
cdr3_aa: CASSLEVDRAMQYF
d_call: TRBD1
j_call: TRBJ2-7
clone_size: .
v_call: TRBV7-8

cdr3_nt: TGTGCCAGCAGCTTGACAGGGGGAACTAATGAAAAACTGTTTTTT
cdr3_aa: CASSLTGGTNEKLFF
d_call: TRBD1
j_call: TRBJ1-4
clone_size: .
v_call: TRBV5-4

cdr3_nt: TGCGCCAGCAGCTTGGCGGGGTTAGCGGGAGGAAACAATGAGCAGTTCTTC
cdr3_aa: CASSLAGLAGGNNEQFF
d_call: TRBD2
j_call: TRBJ2-1
clone_size: .
v_call: TRBV5-1

cdr3_nt: TGTGCCAGCAGCTTTCACCTAGCGGGGCTTTCAGGGGAGCTGTTTTTT
cdr3_aa: CASSFHLAGLSGELFF
d_call: TRBD2
j_call: TRBJ2-2
clone_size: few
v_call: TRBV7-2

cdr3_nt: TGTGCCAGCAGTTCATCCAGGGCTGTCGGCCCCCAGCATTTT
cdr3_aa: CASSSSRAVGPQHF
d_call: .
j_call: TRBJ1-5
clone_size: .
v_call: TRBV27

cdr3_nt: TGTGCCAGCAGACTAAGTGGGGGGGTTGGCGAGCAGTACTTC
cdr3_aa: CASRLSGGVGEQYF
d_call: TRBD2
j_call: TRBJ2-7
clone_size: .
v_call: TRBV6-5

cdr3_nt: TGTGCCAGCAGCTTAGCGCTTCGTGATACAGGGGGGAATTCACCCCTCCACTTT
cdr3_aa: CASSLALRDTGGNSPLHF
d_call: TRBD1
j_call: TRBJ1-6
clone_size: .
v_call: TRBV7-8